These 32 T cell receptor beta chains were all obtained from the same sample, sequenced in a study of T cell responses to AZD1222 COVID-19 vaccine. Sequenced by immunoSEQ multiplex PCR; TCRdb stores in-frame clones only, minus some. The sample lists roughly 150,000 clones, about 85% seen once, with 5.5% to 8% in the top ten. Sequenced material: peripheral blood, taken after recovery from COVID-19. Receptors originate from an adult who had recovered from COVID-19.

The rearrangement uses TRBV3-1 (or the pseudogene TRBV3-2) and TRBJ2-2, with D perhaps matching TRBD1 or TRBD2 (6 bases each). Germline V lookup: CDR1 LGHDT, CDR2 YNNKEL (reference sequence). V lost 4 bases and J lost 4, with 19 bases in between. The CDR3 is made up of 17 amino acids. The CDR3 here is CASSLLGGRGTTGELFF. CDR3 sequence (DNA): TGTGCCAGCAGCCTCCTCGGGGGCAGGGGCACCACCGGGGAGCTGTTTTTT.

CDR3 DNA: TGCGCCAGCAGCTTGGATTGGGAGGTTAGCTACACCTTC. Encoded protein: CASSLDWEVSYTF. The chain couples TRBV5-1 to TRBJ1-2; no firm D call. Germline lookup yields CDR1 SGHRS and CDR2 YFSETQ. This CDR3 has 13 residues. V was shortened by 0 bases and J by 9 bases, with 12 bases between the two germline ends.

The V gene is TRBV5-1, the J gene TRBJ1-3, with D perhaps TRBD1 (5 bases). The V gene's germline CDR1 is SGHRS and CDR2 YFSETQ. This CDR3 contains 19 residues. V was trimmed by 0 bases and J by 4 bases, leaving 23 bases between them. In DNA form, the CDR3 reads TGCGCCAGCAGCTTGGATGGTTATTGGGGCAGCCGGTCGGGAAACACCATATATTTT. It translates to CASSLDGYWGSRSGNTIYF.

The rearrangement uses TRBV7-2 and TRBJ1-1; TRBD1 agrees at 10 bases. Germline-derived CDR1 and CDR2 are SGHTA and FQGNSA. The CDR3 is made up of 14 amino acids. The ends lost 5 bases at V and 6 bases at J; junction bases unmatched: 6. The chain's CDR3 is CASSPDRGRAEAFF. CDR3 DNA sequence: TGTGCCAGCAGCCCAGACAGGGGGCGGGCTGAAGCTTTCTTT.

V gene TRBV28 combines with J gene TRBJ1-2; TRBD1 aligns across 7 bases. Unmatched junction bases numbered 4, after V lost 3 bases and J lost 6 bases. This CDR3 has 13 residues. Germline V CDR1 and CDR2: MDHEN, SYDVKM. In nucleotides, the CDR3 is TGTGCCAGCAGTTTGGACAGGATAAATGGCTACACCTTC. Translated, it gives CASSLDRINGYTF.

The V gene is TRBV27, the J gene TRBJ1-5; 7 bases map to TRBD1. The ends lost 3 bases at V and 7 bases at J; junction bases unmatched: 3. Germline V gene sequence: CDR1 MNHEY, CDR2 SMNVEV (reference sequence). The CDR3 consists of 13 residues. CDR3 loop: CASSLKGGQPQHF. CDR3 DNA: TGTGCCAGCAGTTTGAAAGGGGGCCAGCCCCAGCATTTT.

The chain links TRBV28 to TRBJ2-1; D call uncertain. In germline, CDR1 is MDHEN, CDR2 SYDVKM. The CDR3 extends over 14 amino acids. Trimming stripped 1 base from V and 5 bases from J, with 9 bases between. CDR3 loop: CASSLLGSHNEQFF. In nucleotides, the CDR3 is TGTGCCAGCAGTTTATTGGGTTCCCACAATGAGCAGTTCTTC.

The rearrangement joins TRBV9 to TRBJ2-1, with TRBD2 as a possible D gene (6 bases). Germline V CDR1 and CDR2: SGDLS, YYNGEE. The CDR3 is made up of 14 amino acids. The V end lost 3 bases, the J end lost 8 bases, and 15 bases lay between the germline ends. The CDR3 DNA reads as TGTGCCAGCAGCGAAATCCGGGACTCCGATGAGCAGTTCTTC. Translating it yields CASSEIRDSDEQFF.

The V call is TRBV6-1, the J call TRBJ2-7, with TRBD1 matching 9 bases. Unmatched junction bases numbered 2, after V lost 3 bases and J lost 2 bases. Germline CDR1 MNHNS, CDR2 SASEGT. There are 14 residues in the CDR3. The CDR3 here is CASSERQGAYEQYF. CDR3 DNA sequence: TGTGCCAGCAGTGAGCGACAGGGGGCCTACGAGCAGTACTTC.

The chain uses TRBV6-2 or TRBV6-3 and TRBJ2-5; a weak D match, TRBD1 (5 bases). V dropped 3 bases and J dropped 5 bases, with 10 bases sitting between them. The CDR3 loop spans 13 amino acids. CDR1 MNHEY and CDR2 SVGEGT come from the germline V gene. The CDR3 nucleotides read TGTGCCAGCAGTTATCGGGCAGGGGAGACCCAGTACTTC. It yields the protein CASSYRAGETQYF.

The chain employs TRBV28 and TRBJ1-1, with a tentative D call TRBD1 (5 bases). Germline V CDR1 and CDR2: MDHEN, SYDVKM. This CDR3 has 13 residues. With 5 bases removed from V and 4 bases from J, the gap between germline ends came to 11 bases. In DNA, the CDR3 is TGTGCCAGCAGTCAGGGTATTAGCACTGAAGCTTTCTTT. This gives the protein CASSQGISTEAFF.

This chain connects TRBV5-5 to TRBJ1-3; D remains unclear. Per the germline V gene, CDR1 is SGHKS and CDR2 is YYEKEE (reference sequence). V shed 0 bases and J shed 0 bases, with 13 bases lying between them. This CDR3 region has 17 residues. For the CDR3, the DNA is TGTGCCAGCAGCTTGGCCGGACGCCCAAGCTCTGGAAACACCATATATTTT. Translation gives CASSLAGRPSSGNTIYF.

CDR3 coding DNA: TGTGCCAGCAGTGAATTACCAGCTGGGGAAGCTTTCTTT. Translation: CASSELPAGEAFF. The chain has TRBV25-1 and TRBJ1-1; no firm D call. Trimming cost V 1 base and J 8 bases, with 11 bases left between them. Germline lookup yields CDR1 MGHDK and CDR2 SYGVNS. The length of the CDR3 is 13 residues.

The genes are TRBV6-6 and TRBJ2-5, with 12 bases aligning to TRBD2. The CDR3 contains 15 residues. Germline lookup yields CDR1 MNHNY and CDR2 SVGAGI (reference sequence). V dropped 5 bases and J dropped 5; count of bases not matched to a gene: 6. The CDR3: CASSPSGGAGETQYF. The DNA for the CDR3 is TGTGCCAGCAGTCCTAGCGGGGGGGCCGGCGAGACCCAGTACTTC.

This clone was found once. The chain uses TRBV18 and TRBJ2-7; D unclear. Per germline, CDR1 KGHSH and CDR2 LQKENI. V lost 2 bases and J 6 bases, leaving 11 bases between the germline ends. CDR3 length: 13 amino acids. The CDR3 spells CASSPLRAVEQYF. CDR3 sequence (DNA): TGTGCCAGCTCACCATTACGTGCGGTCGAGCAGTACTTC.

V usage is TRBV11-2 and J usage is TRBJ1-4; no clear D. V lost 5 bases, J lost 7 bases, and 17 bases lay in between. This CDR3 contains 15 residues. The V gene's germline CDR1 is SGHAT and CDR2 FQNNGV. This CDR3 reads CASSHRPRRSEKLFF. DNA of the CDR3: TGTGCCAGCAGCCACAGACCCCGGAGGAGTGAAAAACTGTTTTTT.

This sequence joins TRBV15 and TRBJ2-3; D ambiguous. V was shortened by 0 bases and J by 2 bases, with 12 bases between the two germline ends. The CDR3 length is 16 residues. CDR1 and CDR2 (germline): LNHNV, YYDKDF (reference sequence). The CDR3 DNA reads TGTGCCACCAGCAGAGATCTTCTTGTGGTCACAGATACGCAGTATTTT. Amino acids: CATSRDLLVVTDTQYF.

The chain is built from TRBV27 and TRBJ2-3; D possibly uses TRBD1 or TRBD2 (6 bases each). V lost 7 bases, J lost 2 bases, and 13 bases lay in between. This CDR3 comprises 14 residues. Germline values: CDR1 MNHEY, CDR2 SMNVEV (reference sequence). CDR3 amino acids: CASTQGRLTDTQYF. CDR3 coding DNA: TGTGCCAGCACCCAGGGGAGGCTCACAGATACGCAGTATTTT.

V and J are TRBV18 and TRBJ2-5; no reliable D call. The ends were cut back, 2 bases at V and 3 bases at J, with 1 base in the middle. This CDR3 spans 11 amino acids. Germline CDR1 KGHSH, CDR2 LQKENI. The CDR3 protein is CASSPEETQYF. CDR3 bases: TGTGCCAGCTCACCAGAAGAGACCCAGTACTTC.

The rearrangement joins TRBV29-1 to TRBJ2-5; 8 bases fit TRBD2. V was pared by 6 bases and J by 1 base, with 13 bases of the junction left unmatched. This CDR3 region has 16 residues. CDR1 SQVTM and CDR2 ANQGSEA come from the germline V gene. The CDR3 DNA reads as TGCAGCGTCGCTACCGGGACTAGTGGTCCCCAAGAGACCCAGTACTTC. This translates into CSVATGTSGPQETQYF. The whole variable domain, filled in from reference TRBV29-1 and TRBJ2-5, reads SAVISQKPSRDICQRGTSLTIQCQVDSQVTMMFWYRQQPGQSLTLIATANQGSEATYESGFVIDKFPISRPNLTFSTLTVSNMSPEDSSIYLCSVATGTSGPQETQYFGPGTRLLVL.

This clone showed up just once. Distinct nucleotide sequences in the sample also encode this CDR3. The CDR3 coding sequence is TGCGCCAGCAGCCTTCAAAGCTCCTACAATGAGCAGTTCTTC. Translation gives CASSLQSSYNEQFF. The chain links TRBV5-1 to TRBJ2-1; D uncertain. Trimming cost V 4 bases and J 0 bases, with 8 bases left between them. The CDR3 extends over 14 amino acids. Germline V gives CDR1 SGHRS, CDR2 YFSETQ.

This chain connects TRBV29-1 to TRBJ2-7; D perhaps matches TRBD2 (5 bases). Germline V gene sequence: CDR1 SQVTM, CDR2 ANQGSEA. Trimming cost V 1 base and J 0 bases, with 10 bases left between them. This CDR3 comprises 14 residues. The CDR3 DNA is TGCAGCGTTGAAGTAACGGGGAACTCCTACGAGCAGTACTTC. Its protein is CSVEVTGNSYEQYF.

The chain is built from TRBV6-6 and TRBJ1-6, with a tentative D call TRBD1 (6 bases). Trimming removed 7 bases at V and 0 bases at J, with 10 bases between. CDR1 is MNHNY, CDR2 SVGAGI, per germline (reference sequence). The CDR3 contains 15 residues. This chain's CDR3 is CASITGSSYNSPLHF. The DNA of the CDR3 is TGTGCCAGCATTACAGGGAGCTCCTATAATTCACCCCTCCACTTT.

The chain is built from TRBV7-2 and TRBJ2-5; D call uncertain. The CDR3 loop spans 16 amino acids. CDR1 and CDR2 (germline): SGHTA, FQGNSA. V lost 6 bases and J lost 2, with 19 bases in between. DNA of the CDR3: TGTGCCAGCAGTCCGAAGGTCGGAACCCCACAAGAGACCCAGTACTTC. Its translation: CASSPKVGTPQETQYF.

V is TRBV14 and J is TRBJ2-7; D gene uncertain. Matching the DNA end better, TRBJ2-1 makes the J call doubtful. From germline, CDR1 is SGHDN and CDR2 FVKESK. This CDR3 region has 15 residues. CDR3 bases: TGTGCCAGCAGCCACGACGGCCTCCCCTACAATGAGCAGTTCTTC. Translated: CASSHDGLPYNEQFF.

The chain uses TRBV3-1 (or the pseudogene TRBV3-2) and TRBJ2-1; D not resolved. The length of the CDR3 is 13 residues. Trimming took 2 bases from V and 9 from J, leaving 11 bases between them. Germline values: CDR1 LGHDT, CDR2 YNNKEL (reference sequence). CDR3 sequence: CASSQTQGIEQFF. As DNA, the CDR3 is TGTGCCAGCAGCCAAACCCAAGGGATTGAGCAGTTCTTC.

The rearrangement links TRBV7-8 to TRBJ2-7, with a tentative D call TRBD2 (7 bases). The ends were cut back, 1 base at V and 3 bases at J, with 10 bases in the middle. CDR3 size: 14 residues. Germline V gene lookup returns CDR1 SGHVS and CDR2 FQNEAQ. The CDR3 spells CASSLGGGVYEQYF. CDR3 DNA: TGTGCCAGCAGCTTAGGAGGGGGGGTCTACGAGCAGTACTTC.

This chain uses TRBV12-3 or TRBV12-4 with TRBJ1-6, with a tentative D call TRBD1 (6 bases). V lost 2 bases to trimming and J lost 9 bases, with 8 bases between them. This CDR3 is 13 amino acids long. DNA of the CDR3: TGTGCCAGCAGTTTAAGCAGGGGTTCACCCCTCCACTTT. Protein product: CASSLSRGSPLHF.

This sequence joins TRBV12-5 and TRBJ2-7; 7 nucleotides line up with TRBD2. The CDR3 loop spans 14 amino acids. CDR1 is LGHNT and CDR2 is FRNRAP in the germline V gene. Trimming took 7 bases from V and 4 from J; bases not matched to a gene: 10. The CDR3 DNA is TGTGCTAGTGCTCTAGGCGGGAGAGGTTACGAGCAGTACTTC. Translating gives CASALGGRGYEQYF. Complete variable domain (other parts from reference TRBV12-5 and TRBJ2-7): DARVTQTPRHKVTEMGQEVTMRCQPILGHNTVFWYRQTMMQGLELLAYFRNRAPLDDSGMPKDRFSAEMPDATLATLKIQPSEPRDSAVYFCASALGGRGYEQYFGPGTRLTVT.

This clone was found a few times. This rearrangement joins TRBV7-2 to TRBJ2-7; 10 nucleotides line up with TRBD2. Looked up from germline, CDR1 is SGHTA and CDR2 is FQGNSA. The J segment lost 6 bases and the V segment lost 2 bases, leaving 4 bases of the junction unmatched. The CDR3 covers 14 residues. The DNA of the CDR3 is TGTGCCAGCAGCTTATGGCTAGCGGGAGTCGAGCAGTACTTC. It yields the protein CASSLWLAGVEQYF.

The V and J genes are TRBV25-1 and TRBJ1-2; no reliable D call. Per germline, CDR1 MGHDK and CDR2 SYGVNS. Trimming removed 5 bases from V and 8 bases from J, with 15 bases in between. The CDR3 is 13 amino acids. The CDR3 here is CASSPSALGGYTF. The CDR3 DNA sequence: TGTGCCAGCAGTCCTAGTGCGCTCGGGGGCTACACCTTC.

The chain joins TRBV25-1 to TRBJ2-1; TRBD2 matches 10 bases. Germline CDR1 is MGHDK and CDR2 is SYGVNS. The junction had 3 bases not matched to a gene; V was cut back by 1 base and J by 0 bases. This CDR3 spans 17 amino acids. The CDR3 region has the DNA TGTGCCAGCAGTGAATCGACTAGCGGGCACTCCTACAATGAGCAGTTCTTC. This gives the protein CASSESTSGHSYNEQFF.